Below, 29 T cell receptor beta chains from the same sample are listed, as sequenced in a study of shared clonotypes between healthy human individuals. Sequencing was performed with immunoSEQ multiplex PCR; in TCRdb, only in-frame clones are kept and a portion is missing. The sample holds 550,000 to 600,000 clones, roughly 98% seen once. The naive CD8 population came from CD45RO-negative cells selected for CCR7, without terminally differentiated effector memory CD45RA+ cells. The sequencing sample was made of naive CD8+ T cells sorted from blood. The receptors were gathered from a man younger than 40 in good health.

This clone was seen once. This chain uses TRBV14 with TRBJ1-2, with 7 positions matching TRBD1. The CDR3 loop spans 14 amino acids. V was pared by 0 bases and J by 3 bases, with 1 base of the junction left unmatched. CDR1 and CDR2 from the germline V gene are SGHDN and FVKESK. The CDR3 reads CASSQDRGYYGYTF. Here the CDR3 DNA reads TGTGCCAGCAGCCAAGACAGGGGGTACTATGGCTACACCTTC.

This CDR3 is CASSLTSGELYEQYF. CDR3 nucleotide sequence: TGTGCCAGCAGTCTTACTAGCGGGGAACTCTACGAGCAGTACTTC. V gene TRBV27 combines with J gene TRBJ2-7; 10 nucleotides agree with TRBD2. With 5 bases clipped from V and 3 bases from J, the junction kept 7 bases outside the gene matches. This CDR3 has 15 residues. Germline-derived CDR1 and CDR2 are MNHEY and SMNVEV (reference sequence).

The chain couples TRBV5-4 to TRBJ2-7, with D tentatively TRBD1 (5 bases). The V gene lost 3 bases and the J gene lost 5 bases, with 21 bases spanning the gap. This CDR3 has 16 amino acids. Germline values: CDR1 SGHNT, CDR2 YYREEE (reference sequence). In DNA form, the CDR3 reads TGTGCCAGCAGCTCCTTCGATGGGGCGTCATTTCACGAGCAGTACTTC. Protein sequence: CASSSFDGASFHEQYF.

This clone was observed once. The V gene is TRBV5-4, the J gene TRBJ1-5; no clear D. The germline gives CDR1 SGHNT, CDR2 YYREEE (reference sequence). V gave up 1 base and J gave up 8 bases, with 10 bases separating them. The CDR3 covers 13 residues. The CDR3 DNA sequence: TGTGCCAGCAGCTTGAGGCCGTCGGAGCCCCAGCATTTT. This sequence encodes CASSLRPSEPQHF.

The rearrangement joins TRBV27 to TRBJ2-1; 9 bases align to TRBD2. CDR3 length equals 15 residues. The trim removed 6 bases at V and 6 bases at J, leaving 9 bases unmatched. Germline lookup yields CDR1 MNHEY and CDR2 SMNVEV (reference sequence). The CDR3, as DNA: TGTGCCAGCAGCCGAGGGACTAGCTTAATCAATGAGCAGTTCTTC. Protein product: CASSRGTSLINEQFF.

The V gene is TRBV30, the J gene TRBJ1-1; D uncertain. V gave up 3 bases and J gave up 0 bases, with 8 bases separating them. This CDR3 is 13 amino acids long. The germline V gene has CDR1 GTSNPN and CDR2 SVGIG (reference sequence). The CDR3 nucleotides read TGTGCCTGGAGCTTAGTTTTGAACACTGAAGCTTTCTTT. Translated: CAWSLVLNTEAFF. The whole variable domain, filled in from reference TRBV30 and TRBJ1-1, reads SQTIHQWPATLVQPVGSPLSLECTVEGTSNPNLYWYRQAAGRGLQLLFYSVGIGQISSEVPQNLSASRPQDRQFILSSKKLLLSDSGFYLCAWSLVLNTEAFFGQGTRLTVV.

V and J are TRBV27 and TRBJ2-7; either TRBD1 or TRBD2 may fit D (5 bases each). The CDR3 runs 13 residues. Germline CDR1 and CDR2: MNHEY and SMNVEV (reference sequence). V was trimmed by 5 bases and J by 4 bases, leaving 12 bases between them. The CDR3 is CASSTRGPYEQYF. Written as DNA, the CDR3 is TGTGCCAGCAGTACTCGGGGACCATACGAGCAGTACTTC.

The gene calls are TRBV10-3 and TRBJ2-1; the match to TRBD2 covers 7 bases. The V segment lost 4 bases and the J segment 10 bases; nucleotides outside the gene matches: 22. Germline lookup yields CDR1 ENHRY and CDR2 SYGVKD. The CDR3 has 18 residues. The CDR3 nucleotides are TGTGCCATCAGTGGCACCCCCTCGGGGGGACCTAGCGCCAAGGAGCAGTTCTTC. It translates to CAISGTPSGGPSAKEQFF.

In its sample, this clone was seen once. The chain has TRBV30 and TRBJ2-1, with D perhaps TRBD2 (5 bases). Germline values: CDR1 GTSNPN, CDR2 SVGIG (reference sequence). The CDR3 contains 15 residues. Deletions cut 0 bases from V and 6 bases from J, with 15 bases between. In DNA, the CDR3 is TGTGCCTGGAGTGTATCCCAAGCGAGGGCCAATGAGCAGTTCTTC. This codes for CAWSVSQARANEQFF.

The chain has TRBV7-7 and TRBJ2-1; D might be TRBD2 (5 bases). Trimming took 5 bases from V and 1 from J, leaving 12 bases between them. Germline CDR1 reads SSHAT; CDR2 reads FNYEAQ (reference sequence). This CDR3 is 15 amino acids long. In DNA form, the CDR3 reads TGTGCCAGCAGCCCGACACAGCGGTCCTACAATGAGCAGTTCTTC. It specifies CASSPTQRSYNEQFF.

CDR3 sequence reads: CASSLSRHYEQYF. In DNA, the CDR3 is TGTGCCAGCAGTTTATCGCGCCACTACGAGCAGTACTTC. V and J are TRBV27 and TRBJ2-7; D gene unclear. The CDR3 totals 13 residues. The germline CDR1 and CDR2 sequences are MNHEY and SMNVEV (reference sequence). Trimming stripped 0 bases from V and 3 bases from J, with 6 bases between.

The gene calls are TRBV13 and TRBJ1-1; the D is unclear. V lost 1 base and J 6 bases, leaving 15 bases between the germline ends. CDR3 length equals 15 residues. The germline CDR1 and CDR2 sequences are PRHDT and FYEKMQ (reference sequence). DNA for the CDR3: TGTGCCAGCAGCTTAGCCCCCTCCTCGGAGGCTGAAGCTTTCTTT. It codes for CASSLAPSSEAEAFF.

The chain joins TRBV5-4 to TRBJ2-2; no firm D call. The CDR3 extends over 13 amino acids. Germline assignment: CDR1 SGHNT and CDR2 YYREEE (reference sequence). Trimming stripped 3 bases from V and 2 bases from J, with 5 bases between. This CDR3 reads CASSWGNTGELFF. The CDR3 nucleotides are TGTGCCAGCAGCTGGGGAAACACCGGGGAGCTGTTTTTT.

This chain joins TRBV5-4 and TRBJ1-1, with D perhaps matching TRBD1 (5 bases). The germline gives CDR1 SGHNT, CDR2 YYREEE (reference sequence). The V gene lost 1 base and the J gene lost 0 bases, with 7 bases spanning the gap. The length of the CDR3 is 14 residues. CDR3 protein: CASSLTGMNTEAFF. The CDR3 DNA follows: TGTGCCAGCAGCTTGACAGGAATGAACACTGAAGCTTTCTTT.

This clone was observed a single time. The rearrangement links TRBV5-1 to TRBJ2-1, with TRBD1 matching over 9 bases. The germline gives CDR1 SGHRS, CDR2 YFSETQ. V gave up 4 bases and J gave up 5 bases; unmatched junction bases: 13. This CDR3 comprises 17 residues. CDR3 region: CASSIPDRGPGDNEQFF. CDR3 coding DNA: TGCGCCAGCAGCATACCGGACAGGGGCCCAGGTGACAATGAGCAGTTCTTC.

The chain's CDR3 is CASTGAGTGDTGYTF. The CDR3 DNA follows: TGTGCCAGCACCGGTGCCGGGACAGGGGATACAGGCTACACCTTC. This chain links TRBV6-5 with TRBJ1-2; 10 bases are shared with TRBD1. The CDR3 runs to 15 residues. Germline lookup yields CDR1 MNHEY and CDR2 SVGAGI. The J segment lost 8 bases and the V segment lost 7 bases, leaving 13 bases of the junction unmatched.

The chain uses TRBV5-1 and TRBJ2-3; no firm D call. Trimming stripped 3 bases from V and 2 bases from J, with 10 bases between. The CDR3 sequence is 14 residues long. Germline lookup yields CDR1 SGHRS and CDR2 YFSETQ. DNA of the CDR3: TGCGCCAGCAGCTGGCGAGTAGACACAGATACGCAGTATTTT. Translation: CASSWRVDTDTQYF.

This chain joins TRBV7-9 and TRBJ1-2; D is undetermined. This CDR3 is built from 16 residues. The germline V gene encodes CDR1 SEHNR and CDR2 FQNEAQ (reference sequence). Between the trimmed V and J ends, which lost 1 base and 4 bases, there was a span of 16 bases. CDR3 bases: TGTGCCAGCAGCTTAGGGGAAGGCAGTAGACTCTATGGCTACACCTTC. It encodes CASSLGEGSRLYGYTF.

This chain links TRBV27 with TRBJ2-2; 10 bases are shared with TRBD2. Germline CDR1 is MNHEY and CDR2 is SMNVEV (reference sequence). V shed 5 bases and J 5 bases; nucleotides not matched to a gene: 26. The CDR3 spans 22 residues. CDR3 in DNA: TGTGCCAGCAGTCATACTCCTATCTGGGCGGCTTCTAGCGGGAGAGGTACCGGGGAGCTGTTTTTT. Protein: CASSHTPIWAASSGRGTGELFF.

The rearrangement joins TRBV14 to TRBJ2-1; D remains unclear. Trimming removed 3 bases from V and 5 bases from J, with 5 bases in between. The germline V gene has CDR1 SGHDN and CDR2 FVKESK. The CDR3 runs 12 residues. CDR3 protein: CASSQVDNEQFF. The CDR3 DNA reads TGTGCCAGCAGCCAGGTAGACAATGAGCAGTTCTTC.

V gene TRBV7-9 combines with J gene TRBJ2-7, with D hard to call. Trimming left V 5 bases short and J 0 bases short, with 20 bases between. The CDR3 is 17 residues long. The germline V gene has CDR1 SEHNR and CDR2 FQNEAQ (reference sequence). The CDR3 here is CASSPQVNRPNSYEQYF. The CDR3 DNA is TGTGCCAGCAGCCCCCAAGTGAATCGACCAAACTCCTACGAGCAGTACTTC.

This chain links TRBV9 with TRBJ1-4; no firm D call. The CDR3 runs to 15 residues. Germline V CDR1 and CDR2: SGDLS, YYNGEE. Trimming took 4 bases from V and 0 from J, leaving 10 bases between them. The CDR3 sequence: CASSLRRPTNEKLFF. The CDR3 DNA is TGTGCCAGCAGCCTTCGGCGTCCAACTAATGAAAAACTGTTTTTT.

The chain recombines TRBV7-9 with TRBJ2-7; D remains unclear. CDR3 length equals 12 residues. Trimming cost V 2 bases and J 7 bases, with 9 bases left between them. CDR1 and CDR2 (germline): SEHNR, FQNEAQ (reference sequence). The CDR3 DNA reads as TGTGCCAGCAGCTTATCCGACGGGGAGCAGTACTTC. Its translation is CASSLSDGEQYF.

The table lists this clone with a count of one. The chain links TRBV28 to TRBJ2-5; 8 bases are shared with TRBD2. The CDR3 is 15 amino acids. CDR1 and CDR2 (germline): MDHEN, SYDVKM. V lost 10 bases and J lost 5; bases outside the gene matches: 15. The CDR3 is CATNPTAGAGETQYF. The CDR3 DNA reads TGTGCCACCAACCCCACAGCGGGGGCGGGGGAGACCCAGTACTTC.

The rearrangement joins TRBV6-1 to TRBJ2-7, with D maybe TRBD2 (5 bases). The germline CDR1 and CDR2 sequences are MNHNS and SASEGT. The V end was cut by 1 base, the J end by 3 bases, with 13 bases between. The CDR3 sequence is 15 residues long. Written as DNA, the CDR3 is TGTGCCAGCAGTGAAGTCGAGACTACAAACTACGAGCAGTACTTC. Its protein product is CASSEVETTNYEQYF.

This chain uses TRBV10-3 with TRBJ2-3; a possible D gene is TRBD1 (6 bases). This CDR3 spans 16 amino acids. V was shortened by 3 bases and J by 1 base, with 14 bases between the two germline ends. Germline loops: CDR1 ENHRY, CDR2 SYGVKD. CDR3 sequence (DNA): TGTGCCATCAGTGAAGAACAGGGAAGCGGCACAGATACGCAGTATTTT. Its protein product is CAISEEQGSGTDTQYF.

This clone was found once. The chain has TRBV2 and TRBJ2-5; D unresolved. Per germline, CDR1 SNHLY and CDR2 FYNNEI. This CDR3 spans 13 amino acids. V was clipped by 5 bases and J by 1 base, with 8 bases between them. This CDR3 reads CASSQHVQETQYF. The CDR3 coding sequence is TGTGCCAGCAGTCAGCATGTCCAAGAGACCCAGTACTTC.

With respect to this clone: Other DNA sequences from this sample encode an identical CDR3 as well. The V call is TRBV7-8, the J call TRBJ2-7; perhaps TRBD2 as D (6 bases). V was pared by 1 base and J by 0 bases, with 10 bases between. The CDR3 contains 15 residues. The germline V gene has CDR1 SGHVS and CDR2 FQNEAQ. CDR3 coding DNA: TGTGCCAGCAGCTTAGAAGCGACTAGCTCCTACGAGCAGTACTTC. This sequence encodes CASSLEATSSYEQYF.

The rearrangement links TRBV5-1 to TRBJ2-7, with 12 bases fitting TRBD2. This CDR3 comprises 16 residues. Per germline, CDR1 SGHRS and CDR2 YFSETQ. V dropped 1 base and J dropped 3; count of bases not matched to a gene: 5. The CDR3 DNA is TGCGCCAGCAGCTTGCAGGAGACTAGCGGGAGCTACGAGCAGTACTTC. Its translation is CASSLQETSGSYEQYF.